A selection of T cell receptor beta chains follows, all from one sample in a study of blood T cell repertoires in COVID-19. Assay used: immunoSEQ multiplex PCR; TCRdb lists only in-frame clones, some missing. Of approximately 280,000 clones in the sample, around 88% were seen once. Sequenced: peripheral blood. All receptors derive from a man in his forties with acute or convalescent COVID-19. Each CDR3 is given with its conserved first and last residue. D genes are given only for firm matches.

j_gene,d_gene,v_gene,CDR3aa,CDR3nt
TRBJ1-2,TRBD1,TRBV6-6,CASIPGGVSGYTF,TGTGCCAGCATCCCAGGGGGCGTATCTGGCTACACCTTC
TRBJ2-7,TRBD1,TRBV5-1,CASSSTGGNDAEQYF,TGCGCCAGCAGCTCTACAGGGGGAAATGACGCCGAGCAGTACTTC
TRBJ2-3,-,TRBV11-2,CASSFGGASTDTQYF,TGTGCCAGCAGCTTCGGAGGCGCAAGCACAGATACGCAGTATTTT
TRBJ2-2,-,TRBV3-1/TRBV3-2,CASSQGRVGGFAGELFF,TGTGCCAGCAGCCAAGGCCGGGTAGGGGGATTCGCCGGGGAGCTGTTTTTT
TRBJ1-2,-,TRBV2,CASSDGRVRYGYTF,TGTGCCAGCAGTGATGGCAGGGTGAGGTATGGCTACACCTTC
TRBJ1-5,-,TRBV6-5,CASIQGRVVVQPQHF,TGTGCCAGCATTCAGGGAAGGGTGGTAGTTCAGCCCCAGCATTTT
TRBJ1-2,TRBD1,TRBV10-3,CAIRGQAFNYGYTF,TGTGCCATCAGGGGACAGGCTTTTAACTATGGCTACACCTTC
TRBJ1-1,-,TRBV7-2,CASSRQSNTEAFF,TGTGCCAGCAGTAGACAGTCGAACACTGAAGCTTTCTTT
TRBJ2-3,-,TRBV2,CASSEGGQSSDTQYF,TGTGCCAGCAGTGAAGGGGGCCAAAGCTCGGATACGCAGTATTTT
TRBJ2-7,TRBD1,TRBV6-5,CASSSGGRDEQYF,TGTGCCAGCAGTTCAGGGGGCCGGGACGAGCAGTACTTC
TRBJ2-7,TRBD2,TRBV7-8,CASSLRRRTSGGVYEQYF,TGTGCCAGCAGCTTAAGGAGACGGACTAGCGGGGGGGTCTACGAGCAGTACTTC